The next 16 T cell receptor beta chains were all read from a single sample in a study of patients and donors after allogeneic stem cell transplantation. One entry per CDR3 protein results from TCRdb running MiXCR on the RT-PCR reads. The sample has 190,000 or so distinct CDR3 sequences, around 41% seen once. The sequenced sample was blood, either unsorted or a sorted T cell fraction (not recorded which). The receptors were gathered from a human donor who was either an allogeneic HSCT recipient or a stem cell or donor lymphocyte infusion donor (not recorded which). It is not recorded whose cells these are; they may come from a transplant donor.

This clonotype turned up a few times. Its ends do not fully match the called genes, so a read error is possible. The genes are TRBV12-3 or TRBV12-4 and TRBJ2-5; 10 nucleotides match TRBD2. The CDR3 loop spans 14 amino acids. DNA for the CDR3: TGTGCCAGCAGTCTAGCGGGAGATTGGGAGACCCAGTACTTC. This gives the protein CASSLAGDWETQYF.

The chain carries TRBV7-2 and TRBJ2-1, with D possibly being TRBD2 (5 bases). Germline values: CDR1 SGHTA, CDR2 FQGNSA. The V and J ends lost 3 bases and 8 bases respectively, with 20 bases between them. The CDR3 contains 16 residues. The CDR3 here is CASSLIANGFGDEQFF. DNA for the CDR3: TGTGCCAGCAGCTTGATAGCGAATGGATTTGGAGATGAGCAGTTCTTC.

This clonotype appeared once. The V gene is TRBV5-1, the J gene TRBJ2-7, with TRBD2 identical over 7 bases. Germline CDR1 SGHRS, CDR2 YFSETQ. J lost 4 bases, V lost 0 bases, and 13 bases had no gene match. The CDR3 contains 17 residues. The chain's CDR3 is CASSLAVKRDILYEQYF. The CDR3 DNA is TGCGCCAGCAGCTTGGCCGTGAAGCGGGATATCTTATACGAGCAGTACTTC.

J is TRBJ2-5 and V is TRBV13, with 9 bases identical to TRBD2. Germline V gene lookup returns CDR1 PRHDT and CDR2 FYEKMQ (reference sequence). The CDR3 is 19 residues long. Unmatched junction bases numbered 18, after V lost 5 bases and J lost 2 bases. CDR3 protein: CASSPSGTSSRNQQETQYF. CDR3 nucleotides: TGTGCCAGCAGCCCGTCCGGGACTAGCAGCCGAAACCAACAAGAGACCCAGTACTTC.

The chain joins TRBV12-3 or TRBV12-4 to TRBJ1-5; 10 bases map to TRBD1. CDR3 length: 15 residues. Trimming removed 7 bases from V and 7 bases from J; junction bases left unmatched: 10. The CDR3 coding sequence is TGTGCCAGCACAAGTGACAGGGGGCTAGGGCAGCCCCAGCATTTT. Translated, it gives CASTSDRGLGQPQHF.

This clonotype was seen more than once but under ten times. CDR3 sequence reads: CASTQRRSNTEAFF. The DNA for the CDR3 is TGTGCCAGCACCCAACGGCGGTCGAACACTGAAGCTTTCTTT. The V gene is TRBV6-5, the J gene TRBJ1-1; D is unclear. CDR1 and CDR2 (germline): MNHEY, SVGAGI. The V and J ends lost 7 bases and 1 base respectively, with 13 bases between them. This CDR3 spans 14 amino acids.

This sequence joins TRBV4-3 and TRBJ2-1; TRBD2 agrees at 9 bases. There are 16 residues in the CDR3. Germline V lookup: CDR1 LGHNA, CDR2 YSLEER. The J segment lost 2 bases and the V segment lost 4 bases, leaving 6 bases of the junction unmatched. CDR3 sequence reads: CASSRLGGRAYNEQFF. CDR3 DNA: TGCGCCAGCAGCCGCCTCGGCGGGAGGGCCTACAATGAGCAGTTCTTC.

This clonotype turned up a few times. This chain connects TRBV5-1 to TRBJ1-1, with 8 bases lining up with TRBD1. The length of the CDR3 is 13 residues. From germline, CDR1 is SGHRS and CDR2 YFSETQ. The V and J ends lost 4 bases and 7 bases, in that order; junction bases with no gene match: 6. The chain's CDR3 is CASSEGTGLEAFF. CDR3 nucleotides: TGCGCCAGCAGCGAGGGGACAGGCCTTGAAGCTTTCTTT.

This clonotype was counted a few times. The rearrangement joins TRBV12-3 or TRBV12-4 to TRBJ2-3; D remains ambiguous. Trimming took off 3 bases at V and 2 bases at J, with 9 bases between the two ends. The CDR3 covers 14 residues. Here the CDR3 DNA reads TGTGCCAGCAGTTTTATTCGCTACACAGATACGCAGTATTTT. Translation: CASSFIRYTDTQYF.

V usage is TRBV15 and J usage is TRBJ1-4; D perhaps matches TRBD1 (6 bases). This CDR3 comprises 15 residues. The ends were cut back, 1 base at V and 7 bases at J, with 13 bases in the middle. The germline V gene has CDR1 LNHNV and CDR2 YYDKDF (reference sequence). Written as DNA, the CDR3 is TGTGCCACCAGCAGAGCCCGGGGGCGGAGTGAAAAACTGTTTTTT. Amino acid sequence: CATSRARGRSEKLFF.

The chain recombines TRBV4-3 with TRBJ1-1; no clear D gene. The CDR3 runs to 15 residues. V was pared by 4 bases and J by 4 bases, with 16 bases between. CDR1 and CDR2 from the germline V gene are LGHNA and YSLEER. This CDR3 is CASSRIRGTGTEAFF. The CDR3 nucleotides read TGCGCCAGCAGCCGGATTCGGGGAACGGGCACTGAAGCTTTCTTT.

The chain employs TRBV2 and TRBJ2-2, with 8 bases aligning to TRBD1. The V gene's germline CDR1 is SNHLY and CDR2 FYNNEI. The J segment lost 5 bases and the V segment lost 6 bases, leaving 5 bases of the junction unmatched. The CDR3 length is 14 residues. The CDR3 DNA reads as TGTGCCAGCAGGGACAGGGTGTTAACCGGGGAGCTGTTTTTT. Its translation is CASRDRVLTGELFF.

The V gene is TRBV29-1, the J gene TRBJ1-1; D call uncertain. The CDR3 has 10 amino acids. In germline, CDR1 is SQVTM, CDR2 ANQGSEA. The ends were cut back, 5 bases at V and 5 bases at J, with 6 bases in the middle. In DNA form, the CDR3 reads TGCAGCGTTCAGGCAACTGAAGCTTTCTTT. Protein product: CSVQATEAFF. The complete variable domain, with remaining parts taken from reference TRBV29-1 and TRBJ1-1, reads SAVISQKPSRDICQRGTSLTIQCQVDSQVTMMFWYRQQPGQSLTLIATANQGSEATYESGFVIDKFPISRPNLTFSTLTVSNMSPEDSSIYLCSVQATEAFFGQGTRLTVV.

Only a few counts were recorded for this clonotype. DNA for the CDR3: TGTGCCAGCAGTTTACAGAGCTCCTACGAGCAGTACTTC. It encodes CASSLQSSYEQYF. The chain has TRBV6-2 or TRBV6-3 and TRBJ2-7; the D is unclear. The CDR3 runs 13 residues. The germline V and J ends were trimmed by 4 bases and 0 bases, with 7 bases remaining between them. Per germline, CDR1 MNHEY and CDR2 SVGEGT.

This clonotype has just a few counts. This chain links TRBV18 with TRBJ1-1; no reliable D call. The CDR3 consists of 14 residues. Germline V gives CDR1 KGHSH, CDR2 LQKENI. Between the trimmed V and J ends, which lost 3 bases and 3 bases, there was a span of 11 bases. CDR3 sequence: CASSPGAGYTEAFF. CDR3 nucleotides: TGTGCCAGCTCACCGGGCGCGGGATACACTGAAGCTTTCTTT.

The table lists this clonotype with a few counts. The V gene is TRBV28, the J gene TRBJ2-1; D is uncertain. V was trimmed by 2 bases and J by 5 bases, leaving 7 bases between them. The CDR3 sequence is 13 residues long. Germline V lookup: CDR1 MDHEN, CDR2 SYDVKM. The CDR3 here is CASSLSGDNEQFF. DNA of the CDR3: TGTGCCAGCAGTTTAAGTGGGGACAATGAGCAGTTCTTC.